The next 3 T cell receptor beta chains were all read from a single sample in a study of CD8+CD57+ T cells in acquired aplastic anemia. The template used for profiling TCR beta VDJ and CDR3 was genomic DNA. TCRdb re-called the reads through MiXCR, storing one row per CDR3 protein. The sample carries about 150,000 distinct CDR3 sequences, about half recorded once. CD8+CD57+ cell expansion, shown by flow cytometry, had occurred in the patients selected for sequencing. The sequenced sample was sorted CD4+, CD8+, or CD8+CD57+ T cells (not recorded which) from PBMCs. Source of these receptors: a human donor with aplastic anemia.

The table lists this clonotype with many counts. The chain combines TRBV4-1 with TRBJ2-1; 11 bases map to TRBD2. Germline CDR1 MGHRA, CDR2 YSYEKL. V lost 3 bases to trimming and J lost 8 bases; unmatched junction nucleotides: 12. The CDR3 is 17 amino acids. As DNA, the CDR3 is TGCGCCAGCAGCCAGGGCTGGGCTAGCGGGGGGAAGGATGAGCAGTTCTTC. Encoded protein: CASSQGWASGGKDEQFF.

This clonotype has a count of ten or more. The rearrangement joins TRBV11-2 to TRBJ1-4; unclear D gene. The germline gives CDR1 SGHAT, CDR2 FQNNGV. The CDR3 runs to 15 residues. The V end lost 1 base, the J end lost 0 bases, and 6 bases lay between the germline ends. This chain's CDR3 is CASSLGGATNEKLFF. CDR3 nucleotides: TGTGCCAGCAGCTTAGGAGGCGCAACTAATGAAAAACTGTTTTTT.

In DNA form, the CDR3 reads TGCAGTCCAGTCCCTGGGGTCACAGATACGCAGTATTTT. Protein: CSPVPGVTDTQYF. The chain carries TRBV20-1 and TRBJ2-3; D remains unclear. The germline V and J ends were trimmed by 8 bases and 2 bases, with 14 bases remaining between them. Germline lookup yields CDR1 DFQATT and CDR2 SNEGSKA (reference sequence). CDR3 length: 13 residues.